One sample yielded the 8 T cell receptor beta chains listed below, sequenced in a study of T cell repertoires in cytomegalovirus infection. The antigens for these receptors are not known. TCRdb re-called the reads through MiXCR, storing one row per CDR3 protein. The profile shows a few hundred thousand distinct CDR3 sequences, around a third of them singletons. This sample comprised cultured PBMCs, obtained from culture after CMV antigen stimulation. These TCRs come from a human donor in good health (CMV status not recorded). Some clones in this sample may be carry-over from other donors' samples.

This clonotype was observed a handful of times. The chain uses TRBV6-2 or TRBV6-3 and TRBJ2-5, with D maybe TRBD2 (5 bases). This CDR3 has 15 residues. Germline CDR1 MNHEY, CDR2 SVGEGT. With 0 bases removed from V and 1 base from J, the gap between germline ends came to 9 bases. The CDR3 protein is CASSYSSTSQETQYF. For the CDR3, the DNA is TGTGCCAGCAGTTACTCTTCCACTAGCCAAGAGACCCAGTACTTC.

This clonotype was seen just once. The chain couples TRBV2 to TRBJ2-1, with 10 nucleotides matching TRBD2. V lost 4 bases, J lost 6 bases, and 6 bases stayed unmatched. The CDR3 is made up of 15 amino acids. Germline V gene sequence: CDR1 SNHLY, CDR2 FYNNEI. CDR3 nucleotide sequence: TGTGCCAGCAGTGTGGGACTAGCGATCCCCAATGAGCAGTTCTTC. It encodes CASSVGLAIPNEQFF.

Turning to this clonotype: At one end, the junction sequence differs from germline, possibly due to a read error. The J gene is TRBJ1-6, the V gene TRBV28; D unclear. Germline assignment: CDR1 MDHEN and CDR2 SYDVKM. The CDR3 sequence is 13 residues long. The CDR3 reads CASSFKDNSPLHF. The CDR3, as DNA: TGTGCCAGCAGTTTCAAGGATAACTCACCCCTCCACTTT. Variable domain in full (rest from reference TRBV28 and TRBJ1-6): DVKVTQSSRYLVKRTGEKVFLECVQDMDHENMFWYRQDPGLGLRLIYFSYDVKMKEKGDIPEGYSVSREKKERFSLILESASTNQTSMYLCASSFKDNSPLHFGNGTRLTVT.

The V and J genes are TRBV7-9 and TRBJ2-1; D is unresolved. The CDR3 is 13 amino acids. Trimming removed 3 bases at V and 5 bases at J, with 8 bases between. Germline CDR1 and CDR2: SEHNR and FQNEAQ (reference sequence). The CDR3 sequence is CASSFWGNNEQFF. DNA for the CDR3: TGTGCCAGCAGCTTTTGGGGAAACAATGAGCAGTTCTTC. The complete variable domain, with remaining parts taken from reference TRBV7-9 and TRBJ2-1, reads DTGVSQNPRHKITKRGQNVTFRCDPISEHNRLYWYRQTLGQGPEFLTYFQNEAQLEKSRLLSDRFSAERPKGSFSTLEIQRTEQGDSAMYLCASSFWGNNEQFFGPGTRLTVL.

This clonotype was seen a few times. V is TRBV6-2 or TRBV6-3 and J is TRBJ2-7, with no clear D. Germline-derived CDR1 and CDR2 are MNHEY and SVGEGT. The V end lost 2 bases, the J end lost 3 bases, and 5 bases lay between the germline ends. CDR3 length equals 12 residues. In nucleotides, the CDR3 is TGTGCCAGCAGTTACCCCGGCTACGAGCAGTACTTC. It specifies CASSYPGYEQYF.

This chain connects TRBV7-9 to TRBJ2-7; 9 bases fit TRBD1. This CDR3 comprises 12 residues. V was pared by 3 bases and J by 10 bases, with 4 bases of the junction left unmatched. The germline V gene encodes CDR1 SEHNR and CDR2 FQNEAQ (reference sequence). Here the CDR3 reads CASSFEQGAQYV. The CDR3 nucleotides read TGTGCCAGCAGCTTCGAACAGGGGGCCCAGTACGTC.

This clonotype was found many times. V gene TRBV7-2 combines with J gene TRBJ2-3; D call uncertain. This CDR3 spans 15 amino acids. Germline lookup yields CDR1 SGHTA and CDR2 FQGNSA. Trimming shortened V by 1 base and J by 0 bases, and 8 bases separated the two germline ends. The CDR3 DNA reads TGTGCCAGCAGCTTAGGTGTTTTGAGCACAGATACGCAGTATTTT. Translating it yields CASSLGVLSTDTQYF.

This chain uses TRBV7-2 with TRBJ2-1; D gene uncertain. Trimming removed 9 bases from V and 0 bases from J, with 24 bases in between. This CDR3 region has 18 residues. Germline V gene data show CDR1 as SGHTA and CDR2 as FQGNSA. The CDR3 is CASAWMGSKYSSYNEQFF. Here the CDR3 DNA reads TGTGCCAGTGCTTGGATGGGTAGCAAATATAGCTCCTACAATGAGCAGTTCTTC.